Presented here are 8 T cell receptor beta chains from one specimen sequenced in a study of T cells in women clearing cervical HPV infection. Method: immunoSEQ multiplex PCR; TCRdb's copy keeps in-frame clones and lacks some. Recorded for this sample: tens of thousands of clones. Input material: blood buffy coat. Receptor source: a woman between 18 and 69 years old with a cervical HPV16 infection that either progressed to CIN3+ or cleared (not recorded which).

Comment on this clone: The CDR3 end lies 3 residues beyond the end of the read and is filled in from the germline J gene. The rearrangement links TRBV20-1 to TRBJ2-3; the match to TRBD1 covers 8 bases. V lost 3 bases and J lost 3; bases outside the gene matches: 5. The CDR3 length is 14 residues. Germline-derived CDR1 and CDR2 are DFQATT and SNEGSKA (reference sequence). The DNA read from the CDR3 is TGCAGTGCTAGGGACAGGGTTCAGACAGATACG. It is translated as CSARDRVQTDT. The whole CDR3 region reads CSARDRVQTDTQYF.

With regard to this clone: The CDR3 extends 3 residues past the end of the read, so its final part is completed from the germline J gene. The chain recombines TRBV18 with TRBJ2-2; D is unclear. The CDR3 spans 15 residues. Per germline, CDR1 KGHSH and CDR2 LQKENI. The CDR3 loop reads CASSPRQALNEKLFF. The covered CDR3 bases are TGTGCCAGCTCACCAAGGCAGGCGCTTAATGAAAAG. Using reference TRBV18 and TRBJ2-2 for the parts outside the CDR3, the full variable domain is NAGVMQNPRHLVRRRGQEARLRCSPMKGHSHVYWYRQLPEEGLKFMVYLQKENIIDESGMPKERFSAEFPKEGPSILRIQQVVRGDSAAYFCASSPRQALNEKLFFGEGSRLTVL.

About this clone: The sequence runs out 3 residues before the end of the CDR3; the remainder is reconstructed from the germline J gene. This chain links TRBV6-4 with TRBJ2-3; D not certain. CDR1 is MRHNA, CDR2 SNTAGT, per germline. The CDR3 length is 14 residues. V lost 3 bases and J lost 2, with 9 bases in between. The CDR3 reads CASSEGRSTDTQYF. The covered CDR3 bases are TGTGCCAGCAGTGAAGGTCGTTCCACAGATACG.

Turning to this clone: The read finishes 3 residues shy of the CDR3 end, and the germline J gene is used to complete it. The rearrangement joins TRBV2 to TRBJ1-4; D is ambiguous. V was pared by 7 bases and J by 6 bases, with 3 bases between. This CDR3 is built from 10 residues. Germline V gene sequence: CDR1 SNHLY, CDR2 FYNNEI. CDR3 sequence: CASKDEKLFF. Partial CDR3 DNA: TGTGCCAGCAAGGATGAAAAA.

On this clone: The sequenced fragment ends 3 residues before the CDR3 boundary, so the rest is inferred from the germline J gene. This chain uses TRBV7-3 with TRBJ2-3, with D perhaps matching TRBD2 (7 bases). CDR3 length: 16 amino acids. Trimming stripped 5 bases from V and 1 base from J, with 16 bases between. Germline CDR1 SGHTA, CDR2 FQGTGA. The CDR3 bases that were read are TGTGCCAGCAGCCCAGGGGCTAGCGGAGGCACAGATACG. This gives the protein CASSPGASGGTDT. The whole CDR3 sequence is CASSPGASGGTDTQYF. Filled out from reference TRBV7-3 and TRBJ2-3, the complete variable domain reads GAGVSQTPSNKVTEKGKYVELRCDPISGHTALYWYRQSLGQGPEFLIYFQGTGAADDSGLPNDRFFAVRPEGSVSTLKIQRTERGDSAVYLCASSPGASGGTDTQYFGPGTRLTVL.

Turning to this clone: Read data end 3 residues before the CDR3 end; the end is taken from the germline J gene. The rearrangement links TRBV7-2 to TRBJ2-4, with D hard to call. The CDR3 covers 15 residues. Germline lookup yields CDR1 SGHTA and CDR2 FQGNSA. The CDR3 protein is CASSLSNGANYGQYF. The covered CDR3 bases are TGTGCCAGCAGCTTATCGAACGGAGCTAACTATGGT.

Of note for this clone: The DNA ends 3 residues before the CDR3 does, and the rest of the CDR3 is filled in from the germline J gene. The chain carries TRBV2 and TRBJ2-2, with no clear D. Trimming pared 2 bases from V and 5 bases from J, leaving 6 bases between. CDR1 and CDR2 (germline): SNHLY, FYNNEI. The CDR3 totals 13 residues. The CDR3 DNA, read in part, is TGTGCCAGCAGTGAAATAAGGACCGGGGAG. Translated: CASSEIRTGE. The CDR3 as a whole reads CASSEIRTGELFF.

The CDR3 is CASTVRRVTRETQYF. The DNA read from the CDR3 is TGTGCCAGCACCGTGAGGCGAGTGACACGAGAGACC. The rearrangement joins TRBV2 to TRBJ2-5; D is unclear. Read sequence stops 3 residues before the CDR3 end, and the germline J gene provides the missing end. This CDR3 contains 15 residues. V shed 7 bases and J shed 4 bases, with 19 bases lying between them. CDR1 SNHLY and CDR2 FYNNEI come from the germline V gene.